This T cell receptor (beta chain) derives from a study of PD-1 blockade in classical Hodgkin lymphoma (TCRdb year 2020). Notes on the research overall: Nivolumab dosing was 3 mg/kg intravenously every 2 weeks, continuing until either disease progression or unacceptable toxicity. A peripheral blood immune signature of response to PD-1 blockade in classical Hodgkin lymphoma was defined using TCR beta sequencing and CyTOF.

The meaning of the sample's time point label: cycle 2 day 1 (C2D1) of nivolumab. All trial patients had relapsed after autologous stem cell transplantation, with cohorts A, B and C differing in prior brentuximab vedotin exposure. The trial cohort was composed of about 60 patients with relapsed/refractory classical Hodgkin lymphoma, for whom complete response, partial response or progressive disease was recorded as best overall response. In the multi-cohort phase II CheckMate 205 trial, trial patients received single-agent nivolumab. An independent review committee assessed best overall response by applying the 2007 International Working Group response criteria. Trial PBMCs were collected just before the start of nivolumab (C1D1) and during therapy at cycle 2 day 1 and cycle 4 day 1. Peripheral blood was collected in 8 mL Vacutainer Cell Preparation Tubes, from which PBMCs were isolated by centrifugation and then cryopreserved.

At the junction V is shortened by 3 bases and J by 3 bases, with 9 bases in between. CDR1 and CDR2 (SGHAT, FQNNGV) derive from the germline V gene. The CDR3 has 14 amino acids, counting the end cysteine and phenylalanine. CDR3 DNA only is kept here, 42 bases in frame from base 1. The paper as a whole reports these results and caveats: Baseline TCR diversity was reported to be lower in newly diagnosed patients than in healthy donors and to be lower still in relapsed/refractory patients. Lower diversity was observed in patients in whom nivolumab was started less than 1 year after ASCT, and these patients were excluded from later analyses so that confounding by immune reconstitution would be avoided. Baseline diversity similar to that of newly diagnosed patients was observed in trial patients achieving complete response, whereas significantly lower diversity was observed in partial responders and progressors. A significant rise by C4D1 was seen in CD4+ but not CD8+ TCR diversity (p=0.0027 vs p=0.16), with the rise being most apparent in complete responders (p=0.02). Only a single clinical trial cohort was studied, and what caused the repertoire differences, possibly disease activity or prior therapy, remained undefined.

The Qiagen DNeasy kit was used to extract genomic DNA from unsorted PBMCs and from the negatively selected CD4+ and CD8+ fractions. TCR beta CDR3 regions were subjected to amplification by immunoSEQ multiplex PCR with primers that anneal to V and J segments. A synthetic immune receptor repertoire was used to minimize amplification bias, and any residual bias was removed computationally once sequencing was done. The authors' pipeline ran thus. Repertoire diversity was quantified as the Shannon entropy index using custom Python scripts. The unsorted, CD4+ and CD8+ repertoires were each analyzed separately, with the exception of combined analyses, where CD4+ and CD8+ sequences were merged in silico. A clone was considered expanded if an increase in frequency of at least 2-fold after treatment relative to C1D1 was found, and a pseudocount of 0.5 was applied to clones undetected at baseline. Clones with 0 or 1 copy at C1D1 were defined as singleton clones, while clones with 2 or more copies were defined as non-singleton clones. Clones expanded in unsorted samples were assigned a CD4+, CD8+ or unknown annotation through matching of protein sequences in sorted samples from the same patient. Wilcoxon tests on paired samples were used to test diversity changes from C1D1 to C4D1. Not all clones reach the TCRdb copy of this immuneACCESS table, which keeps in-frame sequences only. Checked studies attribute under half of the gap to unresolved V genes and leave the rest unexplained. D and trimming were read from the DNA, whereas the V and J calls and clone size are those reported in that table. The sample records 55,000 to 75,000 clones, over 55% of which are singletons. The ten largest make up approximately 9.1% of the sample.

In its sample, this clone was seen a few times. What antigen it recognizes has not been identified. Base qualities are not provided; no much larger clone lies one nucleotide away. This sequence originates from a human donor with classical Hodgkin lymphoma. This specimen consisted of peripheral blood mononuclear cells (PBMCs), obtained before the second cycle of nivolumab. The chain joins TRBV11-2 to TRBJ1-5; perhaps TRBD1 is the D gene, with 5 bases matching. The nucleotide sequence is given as TGTGCCAGCAGCTTTACAGGAATCAATCAGCCCCAGCATTTT. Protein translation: CASSFTGINQPQHF.